The T cell receptor (beta chain) under discussion was sequenced for a study of blood T cell repertoires in COVID-19. Original analysis: From reference gene primer amplification, estimates of nucleated cell counts were derived. Repertoires were generated with immunoSEQ multiplex PCR, while TCRdb's copy carries only in-frame clones and drops some. V, J and clone size were drawn from that table, and D and trimming were deduced from the DNA. The sample contains 150,000 to 200,000 clones, 79% of which appear only once. The receptor was isolated from a man in his 60s with active or convalescent COVID-19. The sample comprised peripheral blood.

CDR3 nucleotide sequence: TGTGCCAGCAGACAGAGCTCTGGGGCCAACGTCCTGACTTTC. This encodes CASRQSSGANVLTF. The rearrangement joins TRBV2 to TRBJ2-6; D is unclear. Trimming removed 6 bases from V and 0 bases from J, with 6 bases in between. The CDR3 has 14 residues. In germline, CDR1 is SNHLY, CDR2 FYNNEI.